The entry below gives a single T cell receptor beta chain sequence along with its context. Trimming shortened V by 3 bases and J by 9 bases, and 27 bases separated the two germline ends. The CDR3 is 17 amino acids. In germline, CDR1 is SGHDT, CDR2 YYEEEE. The data originate from a study of blood T cell repertoires in COVID-19. The authors' processing: Amplification with reference gene primers provided the estimates of nucleated cell counts. Sequencing used immunoSEQ multiplex PCR; TCRdb keeps in-frame clones, though not all of them. V and J calls and clone size follow that table, whereas D and trimming were derived from the DNA. Here the sample spans around 100,000 clones, more than 75% being singletons.

This clonotype originated in a human donor in a cohort sampled during active COVID-19. The sequenced sample consisted of peripheral blood. The chain combines TRBV5-6 with TRBJ1-2; TRBD1 is a possible D gene (5 bases). Here the CDR3 DNA reads TGTGCCAGCAGCTCAAATCCGGACAACCGTGCTCGCTGGCGCTACACCTTC. This sequence encodes CASSSNPDNRARWRYTF.